These 4 T cell receptor beta chains came from one sample sequenced in a study of shared clonotypes between healthy human individuals. Using immunoSEQ multiplex PCR, the repertoire was profiled, and TCRdb retains in-frame clones only, with some absent. The sample has around 1.9 million clones, approximately 94% seen once. It was CD45RO-negative cells, positively selected for CCR7, that made up naive CD8 cells, with terminally differentiated effector memory CD45RA+ cells excluded. Material for sequencing was naive CD8+ T cells from PBMCs. These receptors all come from a man aged 18 to 29 in good health. Some clones in this sample may be carry-over from other donors' samples.

This clone was detected once. This chain connects TRBV2 to TRBJ2-1; D may match TRBD1 or TRBD2 (6 bases each). The germline gives CDR1 SNHLY, CDR2 FYNNEI. The length of the CDR3 is 13 residues. Trimming shortened V by 4 bases and J by 5 bases, and 9 bases separated the two germline ends. CDR3: CASSGGDNNEQFF. The CDR3 region has the DNA TGTGCCAGCAGTGGGGGGGACAACAATGAGCAGTTCTTC. Full variable domain (outside the CDR3, taken from reference TRBV2 and TRBJ2-1): EPEVTQTPSHQVTQMGQEVILRCVPISNHLYFYWYRQILGQKVEFLVSFYNNEISEKSEIFDDQFSVERPDGSNFTLKIRSTKLEDSAMYFCASSGGDNNEQFFGPGTRLTVL.

The chain has TRBV5-1 and TRBJ2-5; 10 bases agree with TRBD2. CDR1 is SGHRS, CDR2 YFSETQ, per germline. CDR3 length: 17 amino acids. J lost 4 bases, V lost 0 bases, and 9 bases had no gene match. The DNA of the CDR3 is TGCGCCAGCAGCTTGGTTCCTAGCGGGAGAGTGGGAGAGACCCAGTACTTC. Residues: CASSLVPSGRVGETQYF. Full variable domain (remainder filled in from reference TRBV5-1 and TRBJ2-5): KAGVTQTPRYLIKTRGQQVTLSCSPISGHRSVSWYQQTPGQGLQFLFEYFSETQRNKGNFPGRFSGRQFSNSRSEMNVSTLELGDSALYLCASSLVPSGRVGETQYFGPGTRLLVL.

This clone appeared a single time. The CDR3 region has the DNA TGTGCCAGCCTAGCGGGAGGAAAGCAGTTCTTC. Translating it yields CASLAGGKQFF. The chain employs TRBV2 and TRBJ2-1; 11 nucleotides align to TRBD2. Germline V lookup: CDR1 SNHLY, CDR2 FYNNEI. V was pared by 8 bases and J by 11 bases, with 2 bases of the junction left unmatched. The CDR3 runs 11 residues.

The J gene is TRBJ1-3, the V gene TRBV29-1; D uncertain. V was cut by 4 bases and J by 0 bases, with 28 bases left in between. The CDR3 consists of 20 residues. CDR1 is SQVTM and CDR2 is ANQGSEA in the germline V gene. CDR3 DNA: TGCAGCGTTGCCCTCACGGCTCAAAGTAGTTCGGCCAGCTCTGGAAACACCATATATTTT. Its protein is CSVALTAQSSSASSGNTIYF.